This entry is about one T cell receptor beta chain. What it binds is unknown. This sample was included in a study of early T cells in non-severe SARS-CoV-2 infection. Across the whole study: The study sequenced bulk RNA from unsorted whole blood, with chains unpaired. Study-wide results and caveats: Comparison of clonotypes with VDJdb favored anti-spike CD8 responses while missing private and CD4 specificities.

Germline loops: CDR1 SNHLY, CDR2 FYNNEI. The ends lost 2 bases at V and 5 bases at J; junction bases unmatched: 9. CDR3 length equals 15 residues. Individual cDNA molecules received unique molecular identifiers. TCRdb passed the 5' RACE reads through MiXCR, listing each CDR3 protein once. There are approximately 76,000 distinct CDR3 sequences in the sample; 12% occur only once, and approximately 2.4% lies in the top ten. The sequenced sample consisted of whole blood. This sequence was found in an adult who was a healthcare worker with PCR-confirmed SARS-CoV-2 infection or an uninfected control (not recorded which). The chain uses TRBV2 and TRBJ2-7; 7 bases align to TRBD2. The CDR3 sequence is CASSEWSGTDHEQYF. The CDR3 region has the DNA TGTGCCAGCAGTGAATGGAGCGGGACTGATCACGAGCAGTACTTC. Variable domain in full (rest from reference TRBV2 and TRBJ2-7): EPEVTQTPSHQVTQMGQEVILRCVPISNHLYFYWYRQILGQKVEFLVSFYNNEISEKSEIFDDQFSVERPDGSNFTLKIRSTKLEDSAMYFCASSEWSGTDHEQYFGPGTRLTVT.